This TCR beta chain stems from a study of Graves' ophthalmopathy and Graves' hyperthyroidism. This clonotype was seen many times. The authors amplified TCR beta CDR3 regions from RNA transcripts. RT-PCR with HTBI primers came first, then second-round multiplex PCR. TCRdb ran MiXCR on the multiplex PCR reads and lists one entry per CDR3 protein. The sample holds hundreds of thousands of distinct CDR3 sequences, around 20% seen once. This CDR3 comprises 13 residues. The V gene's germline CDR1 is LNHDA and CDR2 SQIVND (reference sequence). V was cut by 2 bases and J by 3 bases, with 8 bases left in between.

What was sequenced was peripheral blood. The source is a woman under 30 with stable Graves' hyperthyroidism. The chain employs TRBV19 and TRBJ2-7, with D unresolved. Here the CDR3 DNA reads TGTGCCAGTAGTATAAGGGCTCACTACGAGCAGTACTTC. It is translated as CASSIRAHYEQYF.